One TCR beta chain is described in this entry. Its cognate antigen is unknown. Germline loops: CDR1 SEHNR, CDR2 FQNEAQ (reference sequence). With 4 bases removed from V and 6 bases from J, the gap between germline ends came to 16 bases. The length of the CDR3 is 14 residues. The donors were part of the validation cohort of 100 to 150 subjects. That cohort was separate from the first cohort, which comprised under 700 subjects. These data originate in a study of cytomegalovirus exposure and HLA in healthy donors. At the level of the study: In a later analysis, it was reported that the approximately 110 validation repertoires had been produced on the same platform as the roughly 700 repertoires belonging to the first cohort. General observations from the study: Confirmation was obtained in vitro that a few CMV-associated chains are specific for CMV antigens. While the bulk of TCR sequences proved rare, some public TCRs turned up in many donors.

Assay: immunoSEQ multiplex PCR; the TCRdb copy retains only in-frame clones and omits some. The table includes around 60,000 clones, about 91% detected once. The source is a woman under 30 in good health and CMV-seronegative. Sequencing was carried out using PBMCs. This chain uses TRBV7-9 with TRBJ2-7; tentative D call: TRBD2 (6 bases). The CDR3 DNA follows: TGTGCCAGCAGCTCCGGGAGTAGGACGGGCGAGCAGTACTTC. This translates into CASSSGSRTGEQYF.